Below, 2 T cell receptor beta chains from the same sample are listed, as sequenced in a study of Ad26.COV2.S vaccination and SARS-CoV-2 variants. This sample's treatment: around 19 received Ad26.COV2.S at low or high dose, single or two shots; about 5 received placebo; per-sample allocation not given. On day 63 after the first injection, vaccine and placebo recipients gave samples. Method: immunoSEQ multiplex PCR; TCRdb's copy keeps in-frame clones and lacks some. The sample holds about 410,000 clones; approximately 86% are singletons and the top ten take roughly 3.5%. Sample: peripheral blood, taken in a trial of Ad26.COV2.S vaccine versus placebo. The receptors shown here come from a person between 18 and 65 years old who received the Ad26.COV2.S COVID-19 vaccine or a placebo.

The chain couples TRBV7-6 to TRBJ2-3; 8 positions match TRBD1. Germline loops: CDR1 SGHVS, CDR2 FNYEAQ. The CDR3 has 15 residues. V lost 1 base, J lost 4 bases, and 4 bases stayed unmatched. The CDR3 sequence: CASSLDRGLADTQYF. In DNA, the CDR3 is TGTGCCAGCAGCTTAGACAGGGGGTTAGCAGATACGCAGTATTTT.

The chain employs TRBV2 and TRBJ2-1; 8 bases line up with TRBD1. The germline gives CDR1 SNHLY, CDR2 FYNNEI. This CDR3 is built from 15 residues. Germline trimming cut 4 bases from V and 5 bases from J; bases unmatched to any gene: 7. The CDR3 DNA reads TGTGCCAGCAGTGGACAGGGGTTTCGGCACAATGAGCAGTTCTTC. It translates to CASSGQGFRHNEQFF.